The 18 T cell receptor beta chains reported below all come from one sample, sequenced in a study of PD-1 blockade in classical Hodgkin lymphoma (dated by TCRdb to about 2020). Library preparation employed the immunoSEQ multiplex PCR assay. Not all clones reach the TCRdb copy of this immuneACCESS table, which keeps in-frame sequences only. Checked studies attribute under half of the gap to unresolved V genes and leave the rest unexplained. This sample has about 50,000 clones in its table, and around 87% of those were observed once. Jointly, the top ten make up approximately 15% of the sample. This sample's time point label indicates: cycle 4 day 1 (C4D1), after six to seven weeks of nivolumab. Relapse after autologous stem cell transplantation had occurred in all trial patients, and cohorts A, B and C were distinguished by prior brentuximab vedotin exposure. The source was peripheral blood mononuclear cells (PBMCs), collected before the fourth cycle of nivolumab. The receptor source for this set is a human donor with classical Hodgkin lymphoma.

The chain joins TRBV9 to TRBJ2-7; D ambiguous. CDR1 and CDR2 from the germline V gene are SGDLS and YYNGEE. CDR3 length equals 14 residues. V lost 0 bases and J lost 5, with 12 bases in between. As DNA, the CDR3 is TGTGCCAGCAGCGTAGGTCCCGCGTCGGACGAGCAGTACTTC. Translated, it gives CASSVGPASDEQYF.

The CDR3 DNA reads as TGTGCCAGCCAGTTTCAACGGGGGACATTATACGAGCAGTACTTC. Translating it yields CASQFQRGTLYEQYF. V and J are TRBV6-5 and TRBJ2-7; D possibly matches TRBD1 or TRBD2 (6 bases each). Germline loops: CDR1 MNHEY, CDR2 SVGAGI. The CDR3 spans 15 residues. V was shortened by 8 bases and J by 4 bases, with 21 bases between the two germline ends.

V gene TRBV11-2 combines with J gene TRBJ2-7; D perhaps matches TRBD2 (6 bases). The CDR3 spans 14 residues. V dropped 3 bases and J dropped 3 bases, with 12 bases sitting between them. Germline V gives CDR1 SGHAT, CDR2 FQNNGV. The CDR3 nucleotides read TGTGCCAGCAGCTTGGTTCGGGAGAGCTACGAGCAGTACTTC. As protein: CASSLVRESYEQYF.

The J gene is TRBJ2-1, the V gene TRBV4-1, with 10 positions matching TRBD2. CDR3 length: 15 amino acids. CDR1 MGHRA and CDR2 YSYEKL come from the germline V gene. V lost 1 base and J lost 12; bases outside the gene matches: 9. This CDR3 reads CASSQGSGRSIGQFF. Here the CDR3 DNA reads TGCGCCAGCAGCCAAGGTAGCGGGAGGTCCATAGGGCAGTTCTTC.

The chain joins TRBV5-1 to TRBJ1-2, with 7 bases aligning to TRBD1. V was pared by 6 bases and J by 8 bases, with 13 bases of the junction left unmatched. The CDR3 is 14 residues long. Germline V lookup: CDR1 SGHRS, CDR2 YFSETQ. DNA for the CDR3: TGCGCCAGCAACCGAGACAGGGTGATGGGGGGCTACACCTTC. This gives the protein CASNRDRVMGGYTF. Combining the CDR3 with reference TRBV5-1 and TRBJ1-2 gives the whole variable domain KAGVTQTPRYLIKTRGQQVTLSCSPISGHRSVSWYQQTPGQGLQFLFEYFSETQRNKGNFPGRFSGRQFSNSRSEMNVSTLELGDSALYLCASNRDRVMGGYTFGSGTRLTVV.

The chain couples TRBV7-9 to TRBJ2-7; 8 bases align to TRBD2. Germline trimming cut 4 bases from V and 6 bases from J; bases unmatched to any gene: 2. Germline loops: CDR1 SEHNR, CDR2 FQNEAQ (reference sequence). This CDR3 is built from 12 residues. This chain's CDR3 is CASSYGLAEQYF. The CDR3 DNA sequence: TGTGCCAGCAGCTACGGACTAGCCGAGCAGTACTTC.

J is TRBJ1-2 and V is TRBV9; 8 bases map to TRBD1. Germline CDR1 is SGDLS and CDR2 is YYNGEE. The V segment lost 0 bases and the J segment 6 bases; nucleotides outside the gene matches: 7. The CDR3 spans 15 residues. CDR3 region: CASSVGAGGRNGYTF. In DNA, the CDR3 is TGTGCCAGCAGCGTAGGGGCAGGGGGCAGGAATGGCTACACCTTC.

J is TRBJ2-7 and V is TRBV11-3, with 10 bases fitting TRBD2. Per germline, CDR1 SGHNT and CDR2 YENEEA. The CDR3 extends over 15 amino acids. The V and J ends lost 5 bases and 2 bases, in that order; junction bases with no gene match: 6. The CDR3 is CASSPGLAQTYEQYF. The CDR3 DNA reads as TGTGCCAGCAGCCCGGGACTAGCGCAGACCTACGAGCAGTACTTC.

The rearrangement joins TRBV25-1 to TRBJ1-1; D unresolved. Trimming took 7 bases from V and 8 from J, leaving 11 bases between them. The CDR3 sequence is 11 residues long. The germline V gene encodes CDR1 MGHDK and CDR2 SYGVNS. This CDR3 is CASMVSGEAFF. Here the CDR3 DNA reads TGTGCCAGCATGGTTTCGGGGGAAGCTTTCTTT. The full variable domain, with the rest looked up from reference TRBV25-1 and TRBJ1-1, is EADIYQTPRYLVIGTGKKITLECSQTMGHDKMYWYQQDPGMELHLIHYSYGVNSTEKGDLSSESTVSRIRTEHFPLTLESARPSHTSQYLCASMVSGEAFFGQGTRLTVV.

The genes are TRBV19 and TRBJ2-7; 9 nucleotides match TRBD1. In germline, CDR1 is LNHDA, CDR2 SQIVND (reference sequence). This CDR3 comprises 16 residues. With 6 bases clipped from V and 2 bases from J, the junction kept 11 bases outside the gene matches. CDR3 loop: CASRPTGGGNTYEQYF. The CDR3, as DNA: TGTGCCAGTAGGCCTACAGGGGGCGGAAACACCTACGAGCAGTACTTC.

The V and J genes are TRBV10-1 and TRBJ2-5; D remains ambiguous. CDR3 length: 12 residues. The germline gives CDR1 WNHNN, CDR2 SYGVQD (reference sequence). Trimming stripped 9 bases from V and 4 bases from J, with 12 bases between. CDR3 DNA: TGCGCCAGGGGGATCAATCGAGAGACCCAGTACTTC. Protein product: CARGINRETQYF.

This chain joins TRBV7-3 and TRBJ2-1; D is ambiguous. Germline CDR1 and CDR2: SGHTA and FQGTGA. Trimming stripped 2 bases from V and 10 bases from J, with 6 bases between. The CDR3 is made up of 11 amino acids. Here the CDR3 DNA reads TGTGCCAGCAGCTTATATGGGGAGCAGTTCTTC. Encoded protein: CASSLYGEQFF.

V is TRBV6-1 and J is TRBJ1-3, with D tentatively TRBD1 (5 bases). V lost 2 bases, J lost 4 bases, and 15 bases lay in between. The germline V gene encodes CDR1 MNHNS and CDR2 SASEGT. The CDR3 is made up of 16 amino acids. Here the CDR3 DNA reads TGTGCCAGCAGTGAACGGCCCACAGGATCCGGAAACACCATATATTTT. Translation gives CASSERPTGSGNTIYF.

The chain links TRBV28 to TRBJ1-5, with D tentatively TRBD1 (5 bases). The germline V gene has CDR1 MDHEN and CDR2 SYDVKM. The CDR3 contains 16 residues. Trimming removed 4 bases from V and 6 bases from J, with 19 bases in between. CDR3 in DNA: TGTGCCAGCAGTTACCCGGGGGGAGGGAACGGTCAGCCCCAGCATTTT. Protein sequence: CASSYPGGGNGQPQHF.

The chain has TRBV5-1 and TRBJ2-7, with TRBD1 matching over 7 bases. Trimming took 4 bases from V and 3 from J; bases not matched to a gene: 7. Germline V CDR1 and CDR2: SGHRS, YFSETQ. This CDR3 region has 14 residues. The CDR3 sequence: CASSRTGQLYEQYF. CDR3 in DNA: TGCGCCAGCAGCCGGACAGGCCAGCTCTACGAGCAGTACTTC.

The chain carries TRBV5-1 and TRBJ2-7; TRBD1 is a possible D gene (6 bases). Between the trimmed V and J ends, which lost 3 bases and 7 bases, there was a span of 17 bases. Germline values: CDR1 SGHRS, CDR2 YFSETQ. The CDR3 runs to 14 residues. The CDR3 DNA sequence: TGCGCCAGCAGCTGGACCGGGACACGGAGGGAGCAGTACTTC. Protein sequence: CASSWTGTRREQYF. Full variable domain (missing parts from reference TRBV5-1 and TRBJ2-7): KAGVTQTPRYLIKTRGQQVTLSCSPISGHRSVSWYQQTPGQGLQFLFEYFSETQRNKGNFPGRFSGRQFSNSRSEMNVSTLELGDSALYLCASSWTGTRREQYFGPGTRLTVT.

V and J are TRBV6-5 and TRBJ1-5; no clear D gene. This CDR3 comprises 15 residues. The V and J ends lost 2 bases and 3 bases respectively, with 11 bases between them. Germline V lookup: CDR1 MNHEY, CDR2 SVGAGI. CDR3 bases: TGTGCCAGCAGTTACGTGGCGGGAAACAATCAGCCCCAGCATTTT. Translation: CASSYVAGNNQPQHF.

The chain has TRBV7-9 and TRBJ2-1, with D possibly being TRBD2 (6 bases). V lost 1 base to trimming and J lost 5 bases, with 15 bases between them. The CDR3 sequence is 16 residues long. Germline CDR1 reads SEHNR; CDR2 reads FQNEAQ (reference sequence). For the CDR3, the DNA is TGTGCCAGCAGCTTAGGGGGACTCCACAGGCACAATGAGCAGTTCTTC. It codes for CASSLGGLHRHNEQFF. Full variable domain (missing parts from reference TRBV7-9 and TRBJ2-1): DTGVSQNPRHKITKRGQNVTFRCDPISEHNRLYWYRQTLGQGPEFLTYFQNEAQLEKSRLLSDRFSAERPKGSFSTLEIQRTEQGDSAMYLCASSLGGLHRHNEQFFGPGTRLTVL.